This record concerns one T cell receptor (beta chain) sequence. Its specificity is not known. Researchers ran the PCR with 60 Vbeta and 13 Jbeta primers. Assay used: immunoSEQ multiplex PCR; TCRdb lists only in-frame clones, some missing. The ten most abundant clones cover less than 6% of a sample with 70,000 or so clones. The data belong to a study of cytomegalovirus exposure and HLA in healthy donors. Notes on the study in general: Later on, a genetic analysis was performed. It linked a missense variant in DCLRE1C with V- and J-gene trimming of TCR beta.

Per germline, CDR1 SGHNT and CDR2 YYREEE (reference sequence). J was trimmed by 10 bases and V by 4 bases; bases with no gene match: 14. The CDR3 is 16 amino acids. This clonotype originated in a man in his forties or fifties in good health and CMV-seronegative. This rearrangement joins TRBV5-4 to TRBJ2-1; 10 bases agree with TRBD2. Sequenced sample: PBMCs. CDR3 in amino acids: CASSAIAGGPLREQFF. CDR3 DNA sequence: TGTGCCAGCAGCGCCATAGCGGGGGGCCCCCTACGCGAGCAGTTCTTC.